Listed below are T cell receptor beta chains from one sample, sequenced in a study of a mutant IDH1 vaccine in newly diagnosed glioma. Some clones are missing from TCRdb's copy, which holds only in-frame ones; the method was immunoSEQ multiplex PCR. The sample carries 30,000 to 40,000 clones, roughly 90% recorded once. The specimen comprised PBMCs, sampled from a glioma patient treated with radiotherapy, temozolomide or both. The receptors come from a man aged 18 to 29 with glioma. Both conserved end residues are part of each CDR3. The D gene is left open where the match is weak. Clone size is not always given. Where it is, it says once, few, many or a class for expanded clones.

TRBV7-9	NA	TRBJ2-1	NA	TGTGCCAGCAGCTCACCGGCGACTGCGTACTCCTACAATGAGCAGTTCTTC	CASSSPATAYSYNEQFF
TRBV5-1	NA	TRBJ2-3	NA	TGCGCCAGCACCCAGAGTTGGGCAGATACGCAGTATTTT	CASTQSWADTQYF
TRBV7-2	NA	TRBJ1-2	NA	TGTGCCAGCAGCCTTCTAAGGGCAGGGGGCTACACCTTC	CASSLLRAGGYTF
TRBV5-4	NA	TRBJ1-1	NA	TGTGCCAGCAGCTTGGCGGAGATGGGCACTGAAGCTTTCTTT	CASSLAEMGTEAFF
TRBV6-6	NA	TRBJ2-7	TRBD1	TGTGCCAGCAGGCCGGGACAGGGCTACGAGCAGTACTTC	CASRPGQGYEQYF
TRBV4-1	NA	TRBJ2-7	NA	TGCGCCAGCAGCCAAGATAACTCTCGAGCCTACGAGCAGTACTTC	CASSQDNSRAYEQYF
TRBV4-3	once	TRBJ2-1	TRBD2	TGCGCCAGCAGCACTCGACTAGCGGGCTCATTCTACAATGAGCAGTTCTTC	CASSTRLAGSFYNEQFF
TRBV20-1	NA	TRBJ1-2	TRBD1	TGCAGTGCCAGGGGACAGCCCGGCTACACCTTC	CSARGQPGYTF
TRBV6-6	once	TRBJ2-7	TRBD1	TGTGCCAGCAGTTCGCCCACAGGGGAGAGTTACTACGAGCAGTACTTC	CASSSPTGESYYEQYF
TRBV5-1	NA	TRBJ1-4	NA	TGCGCCAGCGGACGGGACGGTCCTAATGAAAAACTGTTTTTT	CASGRDGPNEKLFF
TRBV14	NA	TRBJ2-7	TRBD1	TGTGCCAGCAGCCAAGGAAGGGGCAGGGGGCTTTTCGGGCAGTACTTC	CASSQGRGRGLFGQYF
TRBV4-3	NA	TRBJ2-3	NA	TGCGCCAGCAGCCAAAGGGTTCAGGACACGCAGTATTTT	CASSQRVQDTQYF
TRBV30	NA	TRBJ1-1	NA	TGTGCCTGGGCCCCAAAGGGGTACACTGAAGCTTTCTTT	CAWAPKGYTEAFF
TRBV7-7	NA	TRBJ2-7	NA	TGTGCTAGCAGCCCCGGATTCGGTCGAAACCACGAGCAGTACTTC	CASSPGFGRNHEQYF
TRBV4-3	NA	TRBJ2-7	TRBD2	TGCGCCAGCAGCCAAGGGCTAGCGGGAGTCCACGTGAATTCGTACGAGCAGTACTTC	CASSQGLAGVHVNSYEQYF
TRBV7-2	once	TRBJ1-1	NA	TGTGCCAGCAGCTTTGAGCGACGGTTGATGAACACTGAAGCTTTCTTT	CASSFERRLMNTEAFF
TRBV4-1	NA	TRBJ2-7	NA	TGCGCCAGCAGCCAAGATCTCCACGAGCAGTACTTC	CASSQDLHEQYF
TRBV5-5	NA	TRBJ1-6	NA	TGTGCCAGCAGCTTGGCCTCCCGGCGGGGACCCAATTCACCCCTCCACTTT	CASSLASRRGPNSPLHF
TRBV5-6	once	TRBJ2-7	NA	TGTGCCAGCAGCCAAGACAACTCCTACGAGCAGTACTTC	CASSQDNSYEQYF
TRBV7-2	NA	TRBJ1-1	NA	TGTGCCAGCAGCTTATCGGTCAACATGGGAACTGAAGCTTTCTTT	CASSLSVNMGTEAFF
TRBV18	NA	TRBJ1-6	NA	TGTGCCAGCTCACCGAGTAGCTCCTATAATTCACCCCTCCACTTT	CASSPSSSYNSPLHF
TRBV30	NA	TRBJ1-1	NA	TGTGCCTGGAGTGTAGACAGAATGAACACTGAAGCTTTCTTT	CAWSVDRMNTEAFF
TRBV7-9	NA	TRBJ1-2	TRBD1	TGTGCCAGCAGCTTAACGACAGGGGGCGATTACTATGGCTACACCTTC	CASSLTTGGDYYGYTF
TRBV4-3	NA	TRBJ2-7	NA	TGCGCCAGCAGCCAAGCCTCGACAGGCGCCGAGCAGTACTTC	CASSQASTGAEQYF
TRBV6-5	NA	TRBJ2-7	TRBD1	TGTGCCAGCAGTTACAGGACAGGGGTTGTTTACGAGCAGTACTTC	CASSYRTGVVYEQYF
TRBV6-1	NA	TRBJ2-5	TRBD2	TGTGCCAGCAGTGAACGAGGCGGGAGGGCCCCGCCAGAGACCCAGTACTTC	CASSERGGRAPPETQYF
TRBV18	NA	TRBJ2-5	NA	TGTGCCAGCTCACCAATCGAGGGAGAGACCCAGTACTTC	CASSPIEGETQYF
TRBV6-5	NA	TRBJ1-1	TRBD1	TGTGCCAGCAAAAGGCGACAGGGGGCCACTGAAGCTTTCTTT	CASKRRQGATEAFF
TRBV9	NA	TRBJ1-1	NA	TGTGCCAGCAGCATCCCCCCAGCAGGGGCCGAAGCTTTCTTT	CASSIPPAGAEAFF
TRBV29-1	NA	TRBJ2-3	TRBD2	TGCAGCGCCCTCGAACTAGCGGGAGTGGCAGATACGCAGTATTTT	CSALELAGVADTQYF
TRBV7-2	NA	TRBJ2-1	TRBD1	TGTGCCAGCAGCAGAGGGACAGTCTCCTACAATGAGCAGTTCTTC	CASSRGTVSYNEQFF
TRBV30	NA	TRBJ1-5	NA	TGTGCCTGGAGTAGGGCAGGGGTTAGCAATCAGCCCCAGCATTTT	CAWSRAGVSNQPQHF
TRBV19	NA	TRBJ1-1	NA	TGTGCCAGTAGTTGGTCGGGGACCAACACTGAAGCTTTCTTT	CASSWSGTNTEAFF
TRBV30	NA	TRBJ1-1	NA	TGTGCCTGGAGCCGACCCCGAGGGAGGGCTGAAGCTTTCTTT	CAWSRPRGRAEAFF
TRBV2	NA	TRBJ1-5	NA	TGTGCCAGCAGTGAAAAGGGGCGTAGCAATCAGCCCCAGCATTTT	CASSEKGRSNQPQHF
TRBV18	NA	TRBJ2-5	TRBD2	TGTGCCAGCTCACCACCGGGACTAGCGTTATCAGAGACCCAGTACTTC	CASSPPGLALSETQYF
TRBV5-5	NA	TRBJ2-2	NA	TGTGCCAGCAGCCCGGGGCCGAACACCGGGGAGCTGTTTTTT	CASSPGPNTGELFF
TRBV19	once	TRBJ2-6	NA	TGTGCCAGTAGTTTCCAGACGGGTGGGGCCAACGTCCTGACTTTC	CASSFQTGGANVLTF
TRBV30	NA	TRBJ1-1	NA	TGTGCCTGGAGTGTAACAGGGAGGAACACTGAAGCTTTCTTT	CAWSVTGRNTEAFF
TRBV6-5	NA	TRBJ2-5	TRBD2	TGTGCCAGCAGTTTTGGGACGGGGGGAGAGACCCAGTACTTC	CASSFGTGGETQYF
TRBV18	NA	TRBJ1-5	NA	TGTGCCAGCTCACCGGGGGAGGGTCAGCCCCAGCATTTT	CASSPGEGQPQHF
TRBV7-9	NA	TRBJ1-2	NA	TGTGCCAGCACTGGCGGGGGCAGAGGTGGCTACACCTTC	CASTGGGRGGYTF